This T cell receptor (beta chain) was captured in a study of shared clonotypes between healthy human individuals. Looking at the study overall: The study enrolled two women and three men aged 18 to 49.

Profiling relied on immunoSEQ multiplex PCR, and the TCRdb table lists in-frame clones only, not all of them. The data show roughly 500,000 clones, with around 96% seen just once and 0.06% held by the top ten. J was trimmed by 5 bases and V by 3 bases; bases with no gene match: 8. The CDR3 runs to 15 residues. Germline-derived CDR1 and CDR2 are KGHSH and LQKENI. Input material: naive CD4+ T cells sorted from blood. Subset defined: CD45RA+ positively selected. J is TRBJ2-7 and V is TRBV18, with 9 bases identical to TRBD2. This receptor was obtained from a woman aged 25 to 45 in good health. As DNA, the CDR3 is TGTGCCAGCTCACCCCCGGGACTAGCTTCCCACGAGCAGTACTTC. The encoded protein is CASSPPGLASHEQYF.